Presented here are 30 T cell receptor beta chains from one specimen sequenced in a study of OX40 agonist ivuxolimab in advanced cancers. The repertoire was sequenced with immunoSEQ multiplex PCR; TCRdb's copy has only in-frame clones and lacks some. The data hold approximately 19,000 clones, with 65% to 85% observed a single time. The specimen comprised CD4+ or CD8+ T cells sorted from blood, sampled in a trial of the OX40 agonist ivuxolimab. These receptors were obtained from an adult with an advanced solid tumor such as melanoma, head and neck, liver or kidney cancer.

This clone showed up just a few times. V and J are TRBV4-2 and TRBJ2-1; 7 bases are a match to TRBD1. Trimming cost V 1 base and J 8 bases; bases outside gene matches: 8. Germline CDR1 reads LGHNA; CDR2 reads YNFKEQ. The CDR3 has 15 amino acids. CDR3 DNA sequence: TGTGCCAGCAGCCAAGGCGGCCAGGGGGTGGATGAGCAGTTCTTC. Residues: CASSQGGQGVDEQFF.

The J gene is TRBJ2-7, the V gene TRBV9, with D possibly matching TRBD2 (5 bases). Per the germline V gene, CDR1 is SGDLS and CDR2 is YYNGEE. The V end was cut by 4 bases, the J end by 2 bases, with 16 bases between. The CDR3 runs to 15 residues. CDR3 bases: TGTGCCAGCAGCCCCCGGGGTAGCGCCACCTACGAGCAGTACTTC. Its translation: CASSPRGSATYEQYF.

The table lists this clone with a few counts. The V call is TRBV18, the J call TRBJ2-6, with 8 bases fitting TRBD2. This CDR3 has 16 amino acids. Per the germline V gene, CDR1 is KGHSH and CDR2 is LQKENI. V lost 3 bases to trimming and J lost 2 bases; unmatched junction nucleotides: 3. Here the CDR3 reads CASSPPSGPGANVLTF. The CDR3 DNA reads as TGTGCCAGCTCACCCCCTAGCGGGCCTGGGGCCAACGTCCTGACTTTC.

The chain joins TRBV5-1 to TRBJ1-1; unclear D gene. Germline V gene data show CDR1 as SGHRS and CDR2 as YFSETQ. Trimming took 4 bases from V and 5 from J, leaving 15 bases between them. The CDR3 runs to 14 residues. The CDR3 loop is CASSAETSRTEAFF. The CDR3 nucleotides are TGCGCCAGCAGCGCTGAAACTAGCCGGACTGAAGCTTTCTTT.

The CDR3 here is CAARVAYEQYF. CDR3 bases: TGTGCCGCCCGAGTTGCCTACGAGCAGTACTTC. The rearrangement links TRBV6-1 to TRBJ2-7, with D unresolved. This CDR3 is 11 amino acids long. V lost 11 bases, J lost 2 bases, and 10 bases lay in between. Germline CDR1 reads MNHNS; CDR2 reads SASEGT.

The chain carries TRBV5-6 and TRBJ1-2; TRBD1 aligns across 8 bases. CDR1 and CDR2 from the germline V gene are SGHDT and YYEEEE. V shed 3 bases and J 8 bases; nucleotides not matched to a gene: 6. The CDR3 has 13 amino acids. CDR3 protein: CASSSPGGAGYTF. CDR3 DNA sequence: TGTGCCAGCAGCTCCCCAGGGGGCGCGGGCTACACCTTC.

The J gene is TRBJ2-6, the V gene TRBV6-1; D might be TRBD1 (5 bases). Germline V lookup: CDR1 MNHNS, CDR2 SASEGT. The CDR3 runs to 15 residues. The germline V and J ends were trimmed by 7 bases and 5 bases, with 15 bases remaining between them. This CDR3 is CASISWGSRANVLTF. CDR3 coding DNA: TGTGCCAGCATATCGTGGGGCAGTAGGGCCAACGTCCTGACTTTC.

The chain has TRBV9 and TRBJ2-7, with 7 bases identical to TRBD2. The CDR3 is 15 amino acids. CDR1 SGDLS and CDR2 YYNGEE come from the germline V gene. Trimming removed 2 bases from V and 2 bases from J; junction bases left unmatched: 7. The CDR3, as DNA: TGTGCCAGCAGCGTGGCCAGCGGGGAGACCTACGAGCAGTACTTC. This gives the protein CASSVASGETYEQYF.

The CDR3 nucleotides read TGTGCTTCATACGGGGAATACAATGAGCAGTTCTTC. This codes for CASYGEYNEQFF. The chain uses TRBV30 and TRBJ2-1; perhaps TRBD2 as D (5 bases). This CDR3 is built from 12 residues. The germline CDR1 and CDR2 sequences are GTSNPN and SVGIG (reference sequence).

The chain carries TRBV7-8 and TRBJ2-2; 9 bases match TRBD2. This CDR3 has 16 residues. Trimming took 2 bases from V and 0 from J; bases not matched to a gene: 1. The germline gives CDR1 SGHVS, CDR2 FQNEAQ. CDR3: CASSLRLAANTGELFF. CDR3 sequence (DNA): TGTGCCAGCAGCTTACGACTAGCGGCGAACACCGGGGAGCTGTTTTTT.

The gene calls are TRBV7-3 and TRBJ1-1; 9 bases are a match to TRBD1. The germline gives CDR1 SGHTA, CDR2 FQGTGA. CDR3 length equals 15 residues. The V segment lost 3 bases and the J segment 5 bases; nucleotides outside the gene matches: 7. Here the CDR3 DNA reads TGTGCCAGCAGCTTGACCGGGACAGGGCGGACTGAAGCTTTCTTT. It translates to CASSLTGTGRTEAFF. The full variable domain, completed using reference TRBV7-3 and TRBJ1-1, is GAGVSQTPSNKVTEKGKYVELRCDPISGHTALYWYRQSLGQGPEFLIYFQGTGAADDSGLPNDRFFAVRPEGSVSTLKIQRTERGDSAVYLCASSLTGTGRTEAFFGQGTRLTVV.

This chain uses TRBV5-4 with TRBJ2-7, with D tentatively TRBD2 (7 bases). This CDR3 contains 16 residues. Germline-derived CDR1 and CDR2 are SGHNT and YYREEE (reference sequence). V dropped 0 bases and J dropped 0 bases, with 13 bases sitting between them. The CDR3 region has the DNA TGTGCCAGCAGCTTGGAGGGGGGGAAAAACTCCTACGAGCAGTACTTC. This translates into CASSLEGGKNSYEQYF.

This clone was found a few times. This sequence joins TRBV7-9 and TRBJ1-2; D uncertain. The CDR3 length is 12 residues. Trimming removed 1 base at V and 8 bases at J, with 8 bases between. The germline V gene encodes CDR1 SEHNR and CDR2 FQNEAQ (reference sequence). The CDR3 is CASSLGLVGYTF. CDR3 bases: TGTGCCAGCAGCTTAGGTCTGGTCGGCTACACCTTC.

Remarks on this clone: One junction end does not reproduce the germline sequence, and a read error may be involved. This rearrangement joins TRBV5-6 to TRBJ2-1, with TRBD2 matching 8 bases. Germline lookup yields CDR1 SGHDT and CDR2 YYEEEE. This CDR3 region has 16 residues. CDR3 protein: CASSLSSSGFFNKQFF. CDR3 in DNA: TGTGCCAGCAGCTTATCATCTAGCGGGTTTTTCAATAAGCAGTTCTTC. Supplemented by reference TRBV5-6 and TRBJ2-1, the full variable domain reads DAGVTQSPTHLIKTRGQQVTLRCSPKSGHDTVSWYQQALGQGPQFIFQYYEEEERQRGNFPDRFSGHQFPNYSSELNVNALLLGDSALYLCASSLSSSGFFNKQFFGPGTRLTVL.

The J gene is TRBJ2-5, the V gene TRBV4-1; D might be TRBD1 or TRBD2, each matching 5 bases. Germline V gene data show CDR1 as MGHRA and CDR2 as YSYEKL. The CDR3 totals 13 residues. V was cut by 4 bases and J by 6 bases, with 12 bases left in between. The CDR3 here is CASSPSGRQTQYF. The CDR3 region has the DNA TGCGCCAGCAGCCCCTCGGGGCGACAGACCCAGTACTTC.

J is TRBJ1-4 and V is TRBV7-8, with 8 bases identical to TRBD1. Per germline, CDR1 SGHVS and CDR2 FQNEAQ. V lost 5 bases to trimming and J lost 5 bases; unmatched junction nucleotides: 7. The CDR3 contains 15 residues. CDR3 DNA: TGTGCCAGCAGCCTCCGCGGGACAGGAAATGAAAAACTGTTTTTT. Protein: CASSLRGTGNEKLFF.

The chain combines TRBV4-2 with TRBJ1-1, with D unresolved. Germline assignment: CDR1 LGHNA and CDR2 YNFKEQ. Trimming left V 0 bases short and J 6 bases short, with 8 bases between. The CDR3 is made up of 13 amino acids. CDR3 bases: TGTGCCAGCAGCCAAGATGTTGGTTCTGAAGCTTTCTTT. This translates into CASSQDVGSEAFF.

This clone was detected once. The rearrangement uses TRBV19 and TRBJ2-1; possible D gene TRBD1, 5 bases. The CDR3 sequence is 18 residues long. Germline V gives CDR1 LNHDA, CDR2 SQIVND (reference sequence). V lost 4 bases to trimming and J lost 2 bases, with 21 bases between them. This CDR3 reads CASSRVPQGPFTYNEQFF. The CDR3 DNA reads as TGTGCCAGTAGTAGGGTTCCGCAGGGCCCTTTTACCTACAATGAGCAGTTCTTC.

The rearrangement joins TRBV11-2 to TRBJ2-5; possibly TRBD2 for D (6 bases). V was clipped by 7 bases and J by 11 bases, with 14 bases between them. The CDR3 is made up of 11 amino acids. Germline V CDR1 and CDR2: SGHAT, FQNNGV. The CDR3 DNA reads as TGTGCCAGCACCCTTTGGGGGGAGCAGTACTTC. Protein sequence: CASTLWGEQYF.

As to this clone: A clone one base away is much larger, so this may be a read error. The V call is TRBV25-1, the J call TRBJ2-1; D gene unclear. Germline CDR1 and CDR2: MGHDK and SYGVNS. This CDR3 comprises 13 residues. V dropped 9 bases and J dropped 2 bases, with 11 bases sitting between them. CDR3 sequence reads: CASELPAYNEQFF. CDR3 DNA sequence: TGTGCCAGTGAACTTCCGGCCTACAATGAGCAGTTCTTC.

The rearrangement joins TRBV27 to TRBJ2-3; 9 bases map to TRBD2. The V gene's germline CDR1 is MNHEY and CDR2 SMNVEV (reference sequence). This CDR3 has 17 amino acids. After removal of 5 bases from V and 4 bases from J, the junction contained 13 bases not matched to a gene. DNA for the CDR3: TGTGCCAGCAGTCCGTGGTCTAGCGGGGCTGGCCCAGATACGCAGTATTTT. Translation gives CASSPWSSGAGPDTQYF.

The chain combines TRBV6-4 with TRBJ2-1; D may correspond to TRBD1 or TRBD2 (5 bases each). The CDR3 extends over 11 amino acids. Germline V gives CDR1 MRHNA, CDR2 SNTAGT. V lost 6 bases and J 5 bases, leaving 5 bases between the germline ends. CDR3 DNA sequence: TGTGCCAGCAGGGGGGACAATGAGCAGTTCTTC. This translates into CASRGDNEQFF.

This clone was picked up a small number of times. The chain carries TRBV11-2 and TRBJ2-1; 10 nucleotides agree with TRBD2. V shed 3 bases, J shed 7 bases, and the junction held 3 bases outside the gene matches. Per the germline V gene, CDR1 is SGHAT and CDR2 is FQNNGV. The CDR3 spans 14 residues. This CDR3 reads CASSLLAGVNEQFF. CDR3 nucleotides: TGTGCCAGCAGCTTGCTAGCGGGAGTTAATGAGCAGTTCTTC. Based on the CDR3 plus reference TRBV11-2 and TRBJ2-1, the full variable domain is EAGVAQSPRYKIIEKRQSVAFWCNPISGHATLYWYQQILGQGPKLLIQFQNNGVVDDSQLPKDRFSAERLKGVDSTLKIQPAKLEDSAVYLCASSLLAGVNEQFFGPGTRLTVL.

This chain uses TRBV20-1 with TRBJ1-2, with a weak D call TRBD1 (6 bases). This CDR3 is built from 11 residues. V lost 3 bases and J 8 bases, leaving 10 bases between the germline ends. CDR1 and CDR2 from the germline V gene are DFQATT and SNEGSKA (reference sequence). The CDR3 nucleotides are TGCAGTGCTAGGGGGGCCCACGGCTACACCTTC. It translates to CSARGAHGYTF.

The gene calls are TRBV18 and TRBJ2-3; D unclear. CDR1 is KGHSH, CDR2 LQKENI, per germline. The CDR3 runs 14 residues. The V and J ends lost 2 bases and 0 bases respectively, with 6 bases between them. The CDR3, as DNA: TGTGCCAGCTCACCAGCCACTAGCACAGATACGCAGTATTTT. This gives the protein CASSPATSTDTQYF. Based on the CDR3 plus reference TRBV18 and TRBJ2-3, the full variable domain is NAGVMQNPRHLVRRRGQEARLRCSPMKGHSHVYWYRQLPEEGLKFMVYLQKENIIDESGMPKERFSAEFPKEGPSILRIQQVVRGDSAAYFCASSPATSTDTQYFGPGTRLTVL.

The chain has TRBV7-8 and TRBJ2-1, with a possible D match to TRBD2 (7 bases). Germline V gene lookup returns CDR1 SGHVS and CDR2 FQNEAQ. The CDR3 is 16 amino acids. Trimming removed 6 bases at V and 8 bases at J, with 23 bases between. CDR3 in amino acids: CASRLGGPLVIDEQFF. Here the CDR3 DNA reads TGTGCCAGCAGGTTGGGGGGGCCCCTGGTAATCGATGAGCAGTTCTTC.

This chain uses TRBV2 with TRBJ2-7; tentative D call: TRBD2 (5 bases). Trimming removed 1 base at V and 4 bases at J, with 14 bases between. Germline V gene data show CDR1 as SNHLY and CDR2 as FYNNEI. The CDR3 runs to 15 residues. Here the CDR3 reads CASSEGAVPQYEQYF. In DNA form, the CDR3 reads TGTGCCAGCAGTGAAGGAGCGGTGCCACAGTACGAGCAGTACTTC.

The chain is built from TRBV6-5 and TRBJ1-1; D gene unclear. Looked up from germline, CDR1 is MNHEY and CDR2 is SVGAGI. The CDR3 length is 13 residues. Trimming cost V 7 bases and J 3 bases, with 12 bases left between them. For the CDR3, the DNA is TGTGCCAGCAAGGTTGGGAGGGACACTGAAGCTTTCTTT. This codes for CASKVGRDTEAFF.

The chain employs TRBV27 and TRBJ2-6, with a tentative D call TRBD2 (5 bases). V was trimmed by 4 bases and J by 0 bases, leaving 7 bases between them. The germline V gene encodes CDR1 MNHEY and CDR2 SMNVEV (reference sequence). This CDR3 has 15 amino acids. Written as DNA, the CDR3 is TGTGCCAGCAGTTCCGGGATCTCTGGGGCCAACGTCCTGACTTTC. As protein: CASSSGISGANVLTF.

This chain links TRBV28 with TRBJ1-5; D perhaps matches TRBD1 (5 bases). The V gene's germline CDR1 is MDHEN and CDR2 SYDVKM. V was pared by 3 bases and J by 2 bases, with 8 bases between. The CDR3 has 14 residues. The CDR3 DNA is TGTGCCAGCAGTTTCCGGGGGGGCAATCAGCCCCAGCATTTT. It is translated as CASSFRGGNQPQHF.